The 25 T cell receptor beta chains in this list originate from one sample, sequenced in a study of shared clonotypes between healthy human individuals. The assay was immunoSEQ multiplex PCR, and TCRdb's table has in-frame clones only and misses some. The repertoire has roughly 2 million clones, just under 95% of them found once; the top ten carry about 1.1%. CD45RO-negative CD8 cells positively selected for CCR7 made up the naive population, which excluded terminally differentiated effector memory CD45RA+ cells. Sequencing was done on a sample of naive CD8+ T cells sorted from blood. The source is a man aged 18-30 years in good health.

The J gene is TRBJ2-3, the V gene TRBV14; 12 positions match TRBD2. This CDR3 has 15 amino acids. V lost 0 bases to trimming and J lost 11 bases; unmatched junction nucleotides: 6. Germline-derived CDR1 and CDR2 are SGHDN and FVKESK. CDR3 loop: CASSQDGTSGRKQYF. The CDR3 bases are TGTGCCAGCAGCCAAGATGGTACTAGCGGGAGGAAGCAGTATTTT.

V and J are TRBV9 and TRBJ1-2; D gene uncertain. The CDR3 is 13 amino acids. Germline V gene sequence: CDR1 SGDLS, CDR2 YYNGEE. The V and J ends lost 3 bases and 4 bases respectively, with 10 bases between them. For the CDR3, the DNA is TGTGCCAGCAGCGCTAGTTCCGGCTATGGCTACACCTTC. It translates to CASSASSGYGYTF.

The rearrangement links TRBV7-9 to TRBJ1-6; TRBD1 might be the D (6 bases). This CDR3 is built from 15 residues. Germline V lookup: CDR1 SEHNR, CDR2 FQNEAQ (reference sequence). Trimming removed 1 base at V and 9 bases at J, with 13 bases between. The CDR3 coding sequence is TGTGCCAGCAGCTTAGTTCTAGGGGACACTTCACCCCTCCACTTT. It yields the protein CASSLVLGDTSPLHF.

The chain joins TRBV6-6 to TRBJ2-7, with 8 bases aligning to TRBD1. V lost 2 bases, J lost 6 bases, and 3 bases stayed unmatched. Germline CDR1 reads MNHNY; CDR2 reads SVGAGI (reference sequence). The CDR3 covers 13 residues. CDR3 in amino acids: CASSYGQGPEQYF. CDR3 in DNA: TGTGCCAGCAGTTACGGACAGGGTCCCGAGCAGTACTTC.

The chain recombines TRBV7-8 with TRBJ2-7; no definite D call. V lost 0 bases and J 3 bases, leaving 12 bases between the germline ends. Germline lookup yields CDR1 SGHVS and CDR2 FQNEAQ. The length of the CDR3 is 15 residues. CDR3 nucleotide sequence: TGTGCCAGCAGCTTAGCGGTAGAAAGGGACTACGAGCAGTACTTC. It codes for CASSLAVERDYEQYF.

On this clone itself: Other DNA sequences within the sample encode an identical CDR3. This sequence joins TRBV7-9 and TRBJ2-1, with TRBD1 as a possible D gene (6 bases). The germline V gene has CDR1 SEHNR and CDR2 FQNEAQ (reference sequence). The germline V and J ends were trimmed by 5 bases and 6 bases, with 8 bases remaining between them. The CDR3 spans 12 residues. CDR3 sequence (DNA): TGTGCCAGCAGCGGGGGCGGCAATGAGCAGTTCTTC. Translating gives CASSGGGNEQFF.

The chain links TRBV7-9 to TRBJ2-2; D could derive from TRBD1 or TRBD2 (5 bases each). This CDR3 comprises 16 residues. The V end was cut by 1 base, the J end by 3 bases, with 12 bases between. In germline, CDR1 is SEHNR, CDR2 FQNEAQ (reference sequence). The CDR3 region has the DNA TGTGCCAGCAGCTTAGTGTTGGGGGATTACACCGGGGAGCTGTTTTTT. Translated: CASSLVLGDYTGELFF.

This rearrangement joins TRBV27 to TRBJ2-5; 12 nucleotides match TRBD2. This CDR3 comprises 15 residues. V lost 2 bases and J lost 5; bases outside the gene matches: 3. The germline gives CDR1 MNHEY, CDR2 SMNVEV (reference sequence). This CDR3 reads CASSLLAGGVETQYF. Here the CDR3 DNA reads TGTGCCAGCAGTTTACTAGCGGGAGGGGTTGAGACCCAGTACTTC.

The chain combines TRBV4-1 with TRBJ2-1; D not resolved. CDR1 and CDR2 from the germline V gene are MGHRA and YSYEKL. Between the trimmed V and J ends, which lost 3 bases and 10 bases, there was a span of 10 bases. This CDR3 has 12 amino acids. CDR3: CASSHLSEEQFF. CDR3 nucleotides: TGCGCCAGCAGCCATTTATCAGAGGAGCAGTTCTTC.

The chain couples TRBV7-9 to TRBJ2-1, with 7 bases matching TRBD2. With 7 bases clipped from V and 7 bases from J, the junction kept 7 bases outside the gene matches. The CDR3 totals 13 residues. Germline values: CDR1 SEHNR, CDR2 FQNEAQ (reference sequence). The CDR3 DNA reads TGTGCCAGCACCGGCGGGAGTAGGAATGAGCAGTTCTTC. This gives the protein CASTGGSRNEQFF.

This clone is a singleton in its sample. This chain uses TRBV4-2 with TRBJ2-7; 8 bases match TRBD1. Per the germline V gene, CDR1 is LGHNA and CDR2 is YNFKEQ. J gave up 6 bases and V 0 bases, and 16 bases lay outside the gene matches. There are 18 residues in the CDR3. The CDR3 DNA reads as TGTGCCAGCAGCCAAGAAGCAGGGGGCGAAATCCCCCTAGGCGAGCAGTACTTC. As protein: CASSQEAGGEIPLGEQYF.

The gene calls are TRBV27 and TRBJ2-5; 9 positions match TRBD2. The ends lost 5 bases at V and 2 bases at J; junction bases unmatched: 6. The CDR3 is 15 residues long. Germline CDR1 and CDR2: MNHEY and SMNVEV (reference sequence). In nucleotides, the CDR3 is TGTGCCAGCAGTCCCCGGACTAGCGAGCAAGAGACCCAGTACTTC. Residues: CASSPRTSEQETQYF.

About this clone itself: At the DNA level, this CDR3 is encoded by other sequences in the same sample as well. The V gene is TRBV2, the J gene TRBJ2-7, with TRBD2 matching over 7 bases. Germline CDR1 is SNHLY and CDR2 is FYNNEI. The CDR3 consists of 13 residues. V was pared by 3 bases and J by 1 base, with 0 bases of the junction left unmatched. In DNA, the CDR3 is TGTGCCAGCAGTGAGGGAGGGTCCTACGAGCAGTACTTC. This encodes CASSEGGSYEQYF.

This clone was counted between two and nine times. This chain joins TRBV30 and TRBJ1-1, with 7 bases matching TRBD1. CDR1 GTSNPN and CDR2 SVGIG come from the germline V gene (reference sequence). J lost 4 bases, V lost 2 bases, and 4 bases had no gene match. The CDR3 sequence is 13 residues long. The CDR3 loop reads CAWSSTGFTEAFF. DNA for the CDR3: TGTGCCTGGAGTTCGACAGGGTTCACTGAAGCTTTCTTT.

Points on this clone: The sample carries other DNA sequences with the same CDR3. The chain combines TRBV27 with TRBJ1-1; no clear D gene. Deletions cut 6 bases from V and 0 bases from J, with 8 bases between. Germline V gene data show CDR1 as MNHEY and CDR2 as SMNVEV (reference sequence). CDR3 length: 13 residues. The DNA of the CDR3 is TGTGCCAGCAGCCCTCGGTTGAACACTGAAGCTTTCTTT. Its translation is CASSPRLNTEAFF.

The rearrangement joins TRBV14 to TRBJ2-7, with TRBD1 matching 7 bases. The CDR3 has 15 amino acids. After removal of 1 base from V and 3 bases from J, the junction contained 6 bases not matched to a gene. Germline V gene data show CDR1 as SGHDN and CDR2 as FVKESK. CDR3 protein: CASSQGQGVGYEQYF. CDR3 nucleotide sequence: TGTGCCAGCAGCCAAGGACAGGGAGTCGGCTACGAGCAGTACTTC.

The genes are TRBV6-5 and TRBJ1-6, with no clear D. Germline CDR1 reads MNHEY; CDR2 reads SVGAGI. This CDR3 region has 13 residues. V lost 2 bases and J lost 9, with 8 bases in between. The CDR3 nucleotides are TGTGCCAGCAGTTACGGGCAGTCTTCACCCCTCCACTTT. Translation gives CASSYGQSSPLHF.

The genes are TRBV27 and TRBJ2-1; D is possibly TRBD2 (6 bases). The CDR3 has 13 residues. From germline, CDR1 is MNHEY and CDR2 SMNVEV (reference sequence). Between the trimmed V and J ends, which lost 6 bases and 10 bases, there was a span of 16 bases. The CDR3 DNA is TGTGCCAGCAGCCCCGGGACTGTCGGGGAGCAGTTCTTC. It codes for CASSPGTVGEQFF.

The rearrangement joins TRBV5-4 to TRBJ2-3; 11 bases align to TRBD2. The CDR3 consists of 16 residues. The V gene end was trimmed by 4 bases and the J gene end by 4 bases; junction bases not matched to a gene: 8. Germline V gene data show CDR1 as SGHNT and CDR2 as YYREEE (reference sequence). The CDR3 reads CASSITSGGLPDTQYF. The CDR3 DNA reads as TGTGCCAGCAGCATCACTAGCGGGGGCCTACCAGATACGCAGTATTTT.

The CDR3 DNA reads TGTGCCAGCGGTACCAATCAGCCCCAGCATTTT. This sequence encodes CASGTNQPQHF. The chain is built from TRBV27 and TRBJ1-5, with unresolved D. The CDR3 is made up of 11 amino acids. Trimming cost V 8 bases and J 3 bases, with 5 bases left between them. Germline loops: CDR1 MNHEY, CDR2 SMNVEV (reference sequence).

V gene TRBV30 combines with J gene TRBJ2-1; D perhaps matches TRBD2 (5 bases). Trimming left V 5 bases short and J 9 bases short, with 17 bases between. CDR3 size: 13 residues. Germline V gives CDR1 GTSNPN, CDR2 SVGIG (reference sequence). The CDR3: CAWSPGISSEQFF. The CDR3 DNA follows: TGTGCCTGGTCCCCCGGGATCAGCAGTGAGCAGTTCTTC.

The chain is built from TRBV5-1 and TRBJ2-1; the match to TRBD1 covers 7 bases. CDR1 is SGHRS, CDR2 YFSETQ, per germline. Trimming cost V 4 bases and J 2 bases; bases outside gene matches: 15. The CDR3 consists of 18 residues. CDR3 amino acids: CASSHTPYDGQAYNEQFF. CDR3 sequence (DNA): TGCGCCAGCAGCCATACCCCTTATGATGGACAGGCCTACAATGAGCAGTTCTTC.

The rearrangement links TRBV29-1 to TRBJ2-1; TRBD2 matches at 13 bases. V was pared by 7 bases and J by 10 bases, with 10 bases of the junction left unmatched. CDR1 is SQVTM and CDR2 is ANQGSEA in the germline V gene. The CDR3 spans 14 residues. CDR3 protein: CSGDDGTSGEEQFF. The CDR3 nucleotides are TGCAGCGGAGATGATGGGACTAGCGGGGAGGAGCAGTTCTTC.

DNA of the CDR3: TGCGCCAGCAGCCCAGGGCAGGTGTCGGCCAATGAGCAGTTCTTC. Translating gives CASSPGQVSANEQFF. The chain carries TRBV5-1 and TRBJ2-1; D might be TRBD1 (5 bases). CDR1 is SGHRS and CDR2 is YFSETQ in the germline V gene. This CDR3 is built from 15 residues. The germline V and J ends were trimmed by 4 bases and 6 bases, with 17 bases remaining between them.

J is TRBJ2-7 and V is TRBV4-1, with D perhaps being TRBD1 or TRBD2 (5 bases each). The CDR3 spans 16 residues. V was clipped by 0 bases and J by 0 bases, with 12 bases between them. CDR1 MGHRA and CDR2 YSYEKL come from the germline V gene. DNA of the CDR3: TGCGCCAGCAGCCAAGACTCCGGGGCGAGCTCCTACGAGCAGTACTTC. The encoded protein is CASSQDSGASSYEQYF.